Many counts were recorded for the clone carrying this T cell receptor (beta chain). What it binds is unknown. Sample time point: longitudinal time-point 2. One entry per CDR3 protein results from TCRdb running MiXCR on the 5' RACE reads. The top ten hold about 5% of the sample, which has 81,000 or so distinct CDR3 sequences, around 13% seen once. This sample is part of a study of neurological immune-mediated disorders. Study-wide findings and caveats: Across subjects, no CDR3 amino acid sequence appeared in expanded clones of more than one subject, a finding that suggested private repertoires in all groups.

The specimen sequenced was PBMCs. This receptor was obtained from a female donor with HTLV-1-associated myelopathy (HAM/TSP).

CDR3 region: CASRAGTYARDTQYF. The CDR3 DNA is TGTGCCAGCAGAGCCGGGACATACGCCAGGGATACGCAGTATTTT. The chain carries TRBV25-1 and TRBJ2-3, with TRBD1 as a possible D gene (6 bases). The CDR3 is 15 residues long. Germline CDR1 reads MGHDK; CDR2 reads SYGVNS. V was shortened by 6 bases and J by 6 bases, with 19 bases between the two germline ends.